One sample yielded the 22 T cell receptor beta chains listed below, sequenced in a study of beta chain features in type 1 diabetes. The study reverse transcribed the entire isolated RNA, so it sequenced expressed TCRB transcripts. The data were produced by immunoSEQ multiplex PCR, yet TCRdb's version contains in-frame clones alone and is incomplete. The sample records under 250,000 clones, less than 15% being singletons. Sample: naive CD4+ T cells from blood. Receptors originate from a woman between 40 and 55 years old in good health.

This sequence joins TRBV18 and TRBJ2-3; 9 bases are shared with TRBD1. The CDR3 contains 15 residues. Germline values: CDR1 KGHSH, CDR2 LQKENI. The junction had 7 bases not matched to a gene; V was cut back by 3 bases and J by 6 bases. The DNA for the CDR3 is TGTGCCAGCTCACCTGGGACAGGGCGTTTGGATACGCAGTATTTT. Translating it yields CASSPGTGRLDTQYF.

The genes are TRBV27 and TRBJ2-4; 7 bases align to TRBD1. With 8 bases clipped from V and 4 bases from J, the junction kept 11 bases outside the gene matches. This CDR3 contains 15 residues. The germline CDR1 and CDR2 sequences are MNHEY and SMNVEV (reference sequence). The chain's CDR3 is CASGETGTEKNIQYF. CDR3 in DNA: TGTGCCAGCGGTGAAACCGGGACAGAAAAAAACATTCAGTACTTC.

The gene calls are TRBV6-5 and TRBJ2-3; D gene unclear. The germline gives CDR1 MNHEY, CDR2 SVGAGI. The CDR3 extends over 13 amino acids. Trimming cost V 7 bases and J 1 base, with 9 bases left between them. This chain's CDR3 is CASIDWGTDTQYF. In nucleotides, the CDR3 is TGTGCCAGCATTGACTGGGGCACAGATACGCAGTATTTT.

The genes are TRBV5-4 and TRBJ1-2; 10 bases match TRBD1. The CDR3 consists of 15 residues. With V trimmed by 4 bases and J by 4 bases, 7 bases remained unmatched. Per the germline V gene, CDR1 is SGHNT and CDR2 is YYREEE (reference sequence). CDR3 coding DNA: TGTGCCAGCAGCCCCGGACAGGGGGAGGTCTATGGCTACACCTTC. This codes for CASSPGQGEVYGYTF.

DNA for the CDR3: TGTGCCAGCAGCCATACAGCCGGACAGATAGATGGAAACACCATATATTTT. It codes for CASSHTAGQIDGNTIYF. The V call is TRBV4-2, the J call TRBJ1-3, with D possibly matching TRBD1 (6 bases). Trimming took 3 bases from V and 3 from J, leaving 18 bases between them. The length of the CDR3 is 17 residues. Looked up from germline, CDR1 is LGHNA and CDR2 is YNFKEQ.

This clone was seen more than once but under ten times. The V gene is TRBV7-6, the J gene TRBJ1-1, with D possibly matching TRBD1 (6 bases). The V end was cut by 5 bases, the J end by 1 base, with 8 bases between. This CDR3 spans 13 amino acids. Germline V gene lookup returns CDR1 SGHVS and CDR2 FNYEAQ. The CDR3 nucleotides are TGTGCCAGCAGCCGGGACACGAACACTGAAGCTTTCTTT. Translated: CASSRDTNTEAFF.

In DNA form, the CDR3 reads TGCGCCAGCAGCCAAGACAGGGTTTCTGGAAACACCATATATTTT. Translated, it gives CASSQDRVSGNTIYF. The chain carries TRBV4-1 and TRBJ1-3, with TRBD1 as a possible D gene (5 bases). Germline CDR1 is MGHRA and CDR2 is YSYEKL. There are 15 residues in the CDR3. The V and J ends lost 0 bases and 1 base respectively, with 7 bases between them.

The chain couples TRBV7-2 to TRBJ2-7; 7 bases are shared with TRBD2. The CDR3 is 14 residues long. With V trimmed by 4 bases and J by 6 bases, 9 bases remained unmatched. Germline CDR1 reads SGHTA; CDR2 reads FQGNSA. CDR3 residues: CASSSSRGVREQYF. The CDR3 DNA is TGTGCCAGCAGCTCCAGCCGGGGGGTCCGCGAGCAGTACTTC. The full variable domain, completed using reference TRBV7-2 and TRBJ2-7, is GAGVSQSPSNKVTEKGKDVELRCDPISGHTALYWYRQSLGQGLEFLIYFQGNSAPDKSGLPSDRFSAERTGGSVSTLTIQRTQQEDSAVYLCASSSSRGVREQYFGPGTRLTVT.

The chain is built from TRBV11-2 and TRBJ2-3; D unresolved. V was cut by 1 base and J by 0 bases, with 11 bases left in between. The CDR3 is 16 amino acids. Germline loops: CDR1 SGHAT, CDR2 FQNNGV. The CDR3 DNA follows: TGTGCCAGCAGCTTAGGGGCAGACACTAGCACAGATACGCAGTATTTT. Translation: CASSLGADTSTDTQYF.

In this sample, this clone turned up a few times. The chain couples TRBV4-2 to TRBJ2-5, with 7 bases aligning to TRBD1. Looked up from germline, CDR1 is LGHNA and CDR2 is YNFKEQ. The length of the CDR3 is 16 residues. Unmatched junction bases numbered 4, after V lost 0 bases and J lost 0 bases. The DNA for the CDR3 is TGTGCCAGCAGCCAAGAGACAGGGCAAAACCAAGAGACCCAGTACTTC. Protein product: CASSQETGQNQETQYF.

This clone was seen a few times. The chain links TRBV2 to TRBJ1-2; no firm D call. The CDR3 has 13 amino acids. Between the trimmed V and J ends, which lost 8 bases and 5 bases, there was a span of 15 bases. Germline loops: CDR1 SNHLY, CDR2 FYNNEI. CDR3 nucleotide sequence: TGTGCCAGCCAACTCGAACCACCGTATGGCTACACCTTC. Amino acids: CASQLEPPYGYTF.

The chain combines TRBV14 with TRBJ1-2; tentatively, D is TRBD1 (5 bases). With 5 bases removed from V and 1 base from J, the gap between germline ends came to 11 bases. Germline CDR1 reads SGHDN; CDR2 reads FVKESK. The CDR3 runs 14 residues. The CDR3 coding sequence is TGTGCCAGCAGCGTTGGCAGGGTTAACTATGGCTACACCTTC. Its translation: CASSVGRVNYGYTF.

The genes are TRBV6-6 and TRBJ1-1; a weak D match, TRBD1 (6 bases). Germline CDR1 reads MNHNY; CDR2 reads SVGAGI (reference sequence). The CDR3 is 15 residues long. The V gene lost 7 bases and the J gene lost 8 bases, with 23 bases spanning the gap. The CDR3 DNA reads as TGTGCCAGCACCCCTGTTTCGGACAGCAATACAGAAGCTTTCTTT. Encoded protein: CASTPVSDSNTEAFF.

The chain couples TRBV5-4 to TRBJ2-7; weak D call: TRBD1 (6 bases). The length of the CDR3 is 15 residues. Germline V gene sequence: CDR1 SGHNT, CDR2 YYREEE (reference sequence). V lost 3 bases to trimming and J lost 0 bases, with 13 bases between them. The CDR3 spells CASSSQDRFSYEQYF. CDR3 in DNA: TGTGCCAGCAGCTCCCAAGACAGGTTCTCCTACGAGCAGTACTTC.

V usage is TRBV10-3 and J usage is TRBJ2-4; 9 bases match TRBD1. The germline V gene has CDR1 ENHRY and CDR2 SYGVKD. This CDR3 contains 15 residues. V lost 4 bases to trimming and J lost 4 bases; unmatched junction nucleotides: 5. In nucleotides, the CDR3 is TGTGCCATCAGTGGTGGGGACAGGGAGAAAAACATTCAGTACTTC. Residues: CAISGGDREKNIQYF.

In its sample, this clone was seen a few times. This chain connects TRBV6-1 to TRBJ2-5, with a weak D call TRBD1 (5 bases). Germline lookup yields CDR1 MNHNS and CDR2 SASEGT. The CDR3 consists of 16 residues. The V end was cut by 0 bases, the J end by 2 bases, with 13 bases between. The CDR3, as DNA: TGTGCCAGCAGTGAAGCCCCGGCGCCAGGGCAAGAGACCCAGTACTTC. Encoded protein: CASSEAPAPGQETQYF.

The chain has TRBV7-8 and TRBJ2-2; D is perhaps TRBD2 (6 bases). The CDR3 has 15 residues. The V end lost 8 bases, the J end lost 4 bases, and 17 bases lay between the germline ends. Germline-derived CDR1 and CDR2 are SGHVS and FQNEAQ. In nucleotides, the CDR3 is TGTGCCAGCTCCCCGGGGGATTGGAGCACCGGGGAGCTGTTTTTT. The encoded protein is CASSPGDWSTGELFF.

This clone was detected only a few times. The chain employs TRBV10-3 and TRBJ2-5, with D possibly TRBD2 on 6 matching bases. Germline V CDR1 and CDR2: ENHRY, SYGVKD. CDR3 length: 16 amino acids. Trimming removed 11 bases at V and 5 bases at J, with 27 bases between. This CDR3 is CAAPLGGGTLSETQYF. Here the CDR3 DNA reads TGTGCCGCCCCCCTAGGTGGAGGGACTCTGTCTGAGACCCAGTACTTC.

In this sample, this clone turned up many times. The J gene is TRBJ2-5, the V gene TRBV23-1, with TRBD2 matching 9 bases. TRBV23-1 is sorted into the ORF group, with uncertain function. J gave up 2 bases and V 2 bases, and 9 bases lay outside the gene matches. The length of the CDR3 is 17 residues. CDR3 amino acids: CASSQPQGSGGQETQYF. In nucleotides, the CDR3 is TGCGCCAGCAGTCAACCCCAGGGTAGCGGGGGTCAAGAGACCCAGTACTTC.

The chain employs TRBV5-1 and TRBJ1-2; 9 positions match TRBD1. J was trimmed by 5 bases and V by 3 bases; bases with no gene match: 2. In germline, CDR1 is SGHRS, CDR2 YFSETQ. The CDR3 is 13 residues long. This CDR3 is CASSSGQGYGYTF. CDR3 bases: TGCGCCAGCAGCTCCGGACAGGGGTATGGCTACACCTTC.

This clone was seen more than once but under ten times. The genes are TRBV7-2 and TRBJ2-3; weak D call: TRBD2 (6 bases). Germline CDR1 and CDR2: SGHTA and FQGNSA. The CDR3 consists of 15 residues. With 5 bases removed from V and 2 bases from J, the gap between germline ends came to 14 bases. CDR3: CASSPRGRNTDTQYF. In DNA, the CDR3 is TGTGCCAGCAGCCCGCGGGGCAGGAACACAGATACGCAGTATTTT.

This clone appeared a few times. The chain couples TRBV6-1 to TRBJ2-7, with TRBD1 identical over 8 bases. The V segment lost 0 bases and the J segment 3 bases; nucleotides outside the gene matches: 1. CDR1 MNHNS and CDR2 SASEGT come from the germline V gene. The CDR3 has 14 amino acids. The CDR3 protein is CASSEAGQDYEQYF. In DNA form, the CDR3 reads TGTGCCAGCAGTGAAGCGGGACAGGACTACGAGCAGTACTTC.